This TCR beta chain is drawn from a study of tumor-infiltrating lymphocytes in glioblastoma multiforme. Germline-derived CDR1 and CDR2 are SGHTS and YDEGEE. This CDR3 spans 14 amino acids. V was clipped by 4 bases and J by 10 bases, with 21 bases between them. Three nested ARM-PCR rounds with V-beta and C-beta primers built TCRB libraries. TCRB cDNA was made from 0.4 to 0.6 ug total RNA. TCRdb reanalysed the multiplex PCR reads using MiXCR and keeps one entry per CDR3 protein. This repertoire shows more than 9,000 distinct CDR3 sequences, roughly 65% found once; its top ten account for around 28%. The gene calls are TRBV5-8 and TRBJ2-7; D ambiguous. This sequence originates from a male donor with glioblastoma. The specimen was brain tumor tissue. The CDR3 sequence: CASSQTWGDGEQYF. The DNA for the CDR3 is TGTGCCAGCAGCCAGACCTGGGGTGACGGCGAACAGTACTTC. The full variable domain, with the rest looked up from reference TRBV5-8 and TRBJ2-7, is EAGVTQSPTHLIKTRGQQATLRCSPISGHTSVYWYQQALGLGLQFLLWYDEGEERNRGNFPPRFSGRQFPNYSSELNVNALELEDSALYLCASSQTWGDGEQYFGPGTRLTVT.